These T cell receptor beta chains were read from a single sample in a study of T cells in localized non-small cell lung cancer. The protocol was immunoSEQ multiplex PCR, while the TCRdb copy is restricted to in-frame clones and leaves out a portion. The table records tens of thousands of clones, approximately 85% of them present only once. The sequences come from peripheral blood, collected before any cancer treatment. The receptors stem from a man between 40 and 70 years old with stage I lung adenocarcinoma. Both conserved end residues are part of each CDR3. A D gene is named only where the DNA matches it firmly. Not all rows give a size; the values are once, few, many and, for expanded clones, a class.

CDR3nt,CDR3aa,d_gene,j_gene,abundance,v_gene
TGTGCCAGCTTCCCCGGTTGGACCGGGGAGCTGTTTTTT,CASFPGWTGELFF,NA,TRBJ2-2,once,TRBV28
TGTGCCAGCAGCGTCGGGACAGGAGACTACGAGCAGTACTTC,CASSVGTGDYEQYF,TRBD1,TRBJ2-7,NA,TRBV9
TGCGCCAGCAGCCATCGGGGGAACACTGAAGCTTTCTTT,CASSHRGNTEAFF,NA,TRBJ1-1,NA,TRBV4-3
TGTGCCAGCACCCCGTGGGTGGGGACAGCTAATTCACCCCTCCACTTT,CASTPWVGTANSPLHF,TRBD1,TRBJ1-6,NA,TRBV7-9
TGTGCCAGCAGTGAAAACGGACAGGGAGAAGAAAAACTGTTTTTT,CASSENGQGEEKLFF,TRBD1,TRBJ1-4,NA,TRBV2
TGTGCCAGCAGCTTAGTCGTCGGCCTTGGGCGGGAGACCCAGTACTTC,CASSLVVGLGRETQYF,NA,TRBJ2-5,NA,TRBV7-6
TGTGCCAGCAGCTTCCGGCGGGAAGGGGAGACCCAGTACTTC,CASSFRREGETQYF,NA,TRBJ2-5,NA,TRBV5-4
TGTGCCAGGAGCACGACAGCTAACTATGGCTACACCTTC,CARSTTANYGYTF,NA,TRBJ1-2,NA,TRBV21-1
TGTGCCAGCAGCTTAAGTTCGGGGAAAGAGACCCAGTACTTC,CASSLSSGKETQYF,NA,TRBJ2-5,NA,TRBV11-2
TGTGCCAGTAGTATCTCGGGGATTGGTGTAGGCTACACCTTC,CASSISGIGVGYTF,NA,TRBJ1-2,NA,TRBV19
TGTGCCAGCAGTTTCCTATCTAAAGATACGCAGTATTTT,CASSFLSKDTQYF,NA,TRBJ2-3,NA,TRBV7-3
TGTGCCAGCAGTGGGAGGGAGGGAACCCAGCATTTT,CASSGREGTQHF,NA,TRBJ1-5,NA,TRBV27
TGTGCCAGTAGTATCAATCTAGCGGGGGCACTGAACACCGGGGAGCTGTTTTTT,CASSINLAGALNTGELFF,TRBD2,TRBJ2-2,NA,TRBV19
TGTGCCAGCAGCCCGGAAGGGACAGGGTTAGGCTACACCTTC,CASSPEGTGLGYTF,TRBD1,TRBJ1-2,NA,TRBV7-3
TGTGCTAGTGGTTTGACGAGTCCAGGGAACGGATATGGCTACACCTTC,CASGLTSPGNGYGYTF,NA,TRBJ1-2,NA,TRBV12-5
TGTGCCAGCAGCTCCTTAGCGGGAGTCAATGAGCAGTTCTTC,CASSSLAGVNEQFF,TRBD2,TRBJ2-1,once,TRBV11-3
TGCGCCAGCAGCTTGGGCCAGGGGATAGGAGAGACCCAGTACTTC,CASSLGQGIGETQYF,NA,TRBJ2-5,NA,TRBV5-1
TGTGCCAGCTCACCTGGATCCGGGACAACCATCTACGAGCAGTACTTC,CASSPGSGTTIYEQYF,NA,TRBJ2-7,NA,TRBV18
TGTGCCAGCAGCGTAGTTGAGGGTTCAGATACGCAGTATTTT,CASSVVEGSDTQYF,NA,TRBJ2-3,NA,TRBV9
TGTGCCAGCAGTTACTCGGGCTCCACTCGCCCTCAATTCTTC,CASSYSGSTRPQFF,NA,TRBJ2-1,NA,TRBV6-5
TGCGCCAGCAGCTGGGGACGAAGGGCTGAAGCTTTCTTT,CASSWGRRAEAFF,NA,TRBJ1-1,NA,TRBV5-1
TGTGCCACCAATGGAAACCCCGTCAATGAGCAGTTCTTC,CATNGNPVNEQFF,NA,TRBJ2-1,NA,TRBV6-6
TGTGCCAGCAGTTTAAATCCCCGGGGTCCCTACGAGCAGTACTTC,CASSLNPRGPYEQYF,NA,TRBJ2-7,NA,TRBV28
TGTGCCAGCAGTGACCAGGGCGGGCAAGATACGCAGTATTTT,CASSDQGGQDTQYF,NA,TRBJ2-3,NA,TRBV6-4
TGTGCCAGTAGCCCCGATGGGGGTAGCAATCAGCCCCAGCATTTT,CASSPDGGSNQPQHF,NA,TRBJ1-5,NA,TRBV19
TGTGCCAGCAGTTCGGCAGGCTACGAGCAGTACTTC,CASSSAGYEQYF,NA,TRBJ2-7,NA,TRBV27
TGTGCCAGCAGCTTAACTAGCGGGGGCCGGGGTGAGCAGTTCTTC,CASSLTSGGRGEQFF,TRBD2,TRBJ2-1,once,TRBV5-4
TGTGCCAGCTCACCCCCGGCCGCCACGAGAAACTATGGCTACACCTTC,CASSPPAATRNYGYTF,NA,TRBJ1-2,NA,TRBV18
TGTGCCGGGGGGGTTAATCAGCCCCAGCATTTT,CAGGVNQPQHF,NA,TRBJ1-5,NA,TRBV19
TGTGCCAGCAGTTACTCCTACGGCAGCTCCTACGAGCAGTACTTC,CASSYSYGSSYEQYF,NA,TRBJ2-7,NA,TRBV6-5
TGCGCCAGCAGCTTATACTCAGGGGTCAGCACAGATACGCAGTATTTT,CASSLYSGVSTDTQYF,NA,TRBJ2-3,NA,TRBV5-1
TGTGCCAGCAGTTCCGGGACAGGGAGCACTGAAGCTTTCTTT,CASSSGTGSTEAFF,TRBD1,TRBJ1-1,NA,TRBV6-1
TGCGCCAGCAGCCAAGAGGCGGTATGGGAGACTAGCGGGTTACAAGAGACCCAGTACTTC,CASSQEAVWETSGLQETQYF,TRBD2,TRBJ2-5,NA,TRBV4-3
TGTGCCAGCAGTCCCGCCGGGACAGGGGGCTACGAGCAGTACTTC,CASSPAGTGGYEQYF,TRBD1,TRBJ2-7,NA,TRBV28
TGTGCCAGCAGCTTACAAGCCAGTTCACCCCTCCACTTT,CASSLQASSPLHF,NA,TRBJ1-6,few,TRBV11-2